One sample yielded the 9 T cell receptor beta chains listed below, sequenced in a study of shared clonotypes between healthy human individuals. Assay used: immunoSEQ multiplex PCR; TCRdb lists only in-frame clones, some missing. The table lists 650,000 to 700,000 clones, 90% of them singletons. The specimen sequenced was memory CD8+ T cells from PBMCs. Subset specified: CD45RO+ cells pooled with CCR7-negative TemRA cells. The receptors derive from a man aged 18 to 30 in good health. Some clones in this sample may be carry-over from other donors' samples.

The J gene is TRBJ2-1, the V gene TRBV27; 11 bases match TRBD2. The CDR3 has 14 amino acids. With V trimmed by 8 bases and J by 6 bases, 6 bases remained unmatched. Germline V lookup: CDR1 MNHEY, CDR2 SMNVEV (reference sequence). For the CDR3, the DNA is TGTGCCAGCGCGGGACTAGCGGCACCCAATGAGCAGTTCTTC. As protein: CASAGLAAPNEQFF.

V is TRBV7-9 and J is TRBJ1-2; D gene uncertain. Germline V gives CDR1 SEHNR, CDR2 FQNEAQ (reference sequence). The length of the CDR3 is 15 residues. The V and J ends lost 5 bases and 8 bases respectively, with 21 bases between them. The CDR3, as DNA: TGTGCCAGCAGCCCACCTCGAACAGCCGGGAAGGGCTACACCTTC. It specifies CASSPPRTAGKGYTF.

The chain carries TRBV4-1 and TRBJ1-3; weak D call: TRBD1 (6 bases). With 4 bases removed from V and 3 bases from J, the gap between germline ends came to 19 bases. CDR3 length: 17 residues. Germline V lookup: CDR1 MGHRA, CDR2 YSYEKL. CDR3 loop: CASSRDPTGAGGNTIYF. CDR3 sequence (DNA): TGCGCCAGCAGCCGCGACCCTACGGGGGCGGGTGGAAACACCATATATTTT.

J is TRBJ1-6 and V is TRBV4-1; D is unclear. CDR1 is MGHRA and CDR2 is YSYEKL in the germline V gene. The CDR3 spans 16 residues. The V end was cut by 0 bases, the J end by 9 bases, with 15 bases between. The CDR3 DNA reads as TGCGCCAGCAGCCAAGAGTTGGGCCGCTTCTTTTCACCCCTCCACTTT. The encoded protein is CASSQELGRFFSPLHF.

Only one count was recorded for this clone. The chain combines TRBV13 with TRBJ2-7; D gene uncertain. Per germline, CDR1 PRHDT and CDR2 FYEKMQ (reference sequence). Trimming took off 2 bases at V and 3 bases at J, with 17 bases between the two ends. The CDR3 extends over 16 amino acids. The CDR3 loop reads CASSLRPSGVIYEQYF. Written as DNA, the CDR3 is TGTGCCAGCAGCTTAAGACCCTCTGGGGTGATCTACGAGCAGTACTTC. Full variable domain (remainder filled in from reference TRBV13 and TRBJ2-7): AAGVIQSPRHLIKEKRETATLKCYPIPRHDTVYWYQQGPGQDPQFLISFYEKMQSDKGSIPDRFSAQQFSDYHSELNMSSLELGDSALYFCASSLRPSGVIYEQYFGPGTRLTVT.

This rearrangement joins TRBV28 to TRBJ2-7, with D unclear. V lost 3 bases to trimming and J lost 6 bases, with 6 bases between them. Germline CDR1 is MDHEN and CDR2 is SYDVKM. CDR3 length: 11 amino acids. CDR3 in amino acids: CASSFSFEQYF. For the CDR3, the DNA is TGTGCCAGCAGTTTCAGTTTCGAGCAGTACTTC.

CDR3 bases: TGTGCCAGCAGCGAGGGACTAGCGGTGGTCGGCGAGACCCAGTACTTC. Translating gives CASSEGLAVVGETQYF. The chain links TRBV5-4 to TRBJ2-5; 11 bases are a match to TRBD2. The germline gives CDR1 SGHNT, CDR2 YYREEE (reference sequence). J lost 5 bases, V lost 4 bases, and 10 bases had no gene match. The CDR3 totals 16 residues.

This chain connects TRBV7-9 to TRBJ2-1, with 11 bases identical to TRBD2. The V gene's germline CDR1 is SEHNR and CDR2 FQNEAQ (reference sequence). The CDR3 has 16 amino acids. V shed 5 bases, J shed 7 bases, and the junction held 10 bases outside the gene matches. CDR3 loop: CASSLPISGRGNEQFF. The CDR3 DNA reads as TGTGCCAGCAGCCTCCCGATTAGCGGGAGGGGGAATGAGCAGTTCTTC. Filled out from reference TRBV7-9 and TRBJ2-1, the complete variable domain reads DTGVSQNPRHKITKRGQNVTFRCDPISEHNRLYWYRQTLGQGPEFLTYFQNEAQLEKSRLLSDRFSAERPKGSFSTLEIQRTEQGDSAMYLCASSLPISGRGNEQFFGPGTRLTVL.

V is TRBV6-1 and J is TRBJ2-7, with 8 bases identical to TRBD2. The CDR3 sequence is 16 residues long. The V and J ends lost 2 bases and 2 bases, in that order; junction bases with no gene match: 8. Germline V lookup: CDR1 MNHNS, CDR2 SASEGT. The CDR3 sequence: CASSEPRASGPYEQYF. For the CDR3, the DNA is TGTGCCAGCAGTGAACCTCGGGCTAGCGGGCCCTACGAGCAGTACTTC.